The 24 T cell receptor beta chains in this list originate from one sample, sequenced in a study of blood T cells in healthy people across ages. For the second PCR, which ran for about 6 to 11 cycles, a sample-barcoded 5' primer and a J-beta primer mix were used. MiXCR, applied by TCRdb to the 5' RACE reads, yields one record per CDR3 protein. The sample lists over 450,000 distinct CDR3 sequences, around 24% occurring once. The same sample was also studied in work on T cells of mothers and their children.

Sequencing was carried out using blood. The receptors derive from a boy aged 10-17 years in good health.

The sample holds a few counts of this clonotype. The chain uses TRBV12-3 or TRBV12-4 and TRBJ1-4; 7 positions agree with TRBD1. The CDR3 has 19 residues. Losses at the gene ends were 5 bases for V and 0 bases for J; bases not matched to a gene: 15. The CDR3 loop is CASSPDRAIPFATNEKLFF. The CDR3 coding sequence is TGTGCCAGCAGTCCTGACAGGGCCATCCCTTTTGCAACTAATGAAAAACTGTTTTTT.

This clonotype was detected many times. The rearrangement uses TRBV20-1 and TRBJ1-4, with unresolved D. The CDR3 has 14 amino acids. Germline V CDR1 and CDR2: DFQATT, SNEGSKA (reference sequence). Trimming cost V 3 bases and J 0 bases, with 8 bases left between them. The DNA for the CDR3 is TGCAGTGCTAGTGGCCGGCCAACTAATGAAAAACTGTTTTTT. This encodes CSASGRPTNEKLFF.

This clonotype occurred a few times. The chain uses TRBV5-5 and TRBJ2-3; D is perhaps TRBD2 (6 bases). The CDR3 sequence is 15 residues long. The V gene's germline CDR1 is SGHKS and CDR2 YYEKEE (reference sequence). Trimming cost V 3 bases and J 5 bases, with 16 bases left between them. CDR3 DNA: TGTGCCAGCAGCTCCACTAGCCTGGTGGGAGATACGCAGTATTTT. Encoded protein: CASSSTSLVGDTQYF.

At least ten counts were recorded for this clonotype. The CDR3 DNA sequence: TGCGCCAGCAGCGCACCACAGGGGATAGGCCAAGAGACCCAGTACTTC. It encodes CASSAPQGIGQETQYF. The J gene is TRBJ2-5, the V gene TRBV5-1; TRBD1 aligns across 7 bases. From germline, CDR1 is SGHRS and CDR2 YFSETQ. The CDR3 has 16 amino acids. Losses at the gene ends were 4 bases for V and 1 base for J; bases not matched to a gene: 10.

The chain recombines TRBV27 with TRBJ2-5; 7 nucleotides line up with TRBD2. Germline loops: CDR1 MNHEY, CDR2 SMNVEV (reference sequence). This CDR3 spans 15 amino acids. Germline trimming cut 1 base from V and 3 bases from J; bases unmatched to any gene: 5. The CDR3 protein is CASSLLSAGKETQYF. Here the CDR3 DNA reads TGTGCCAGCAGTTTATTATCAGCGGGGAAAGAGACCCAGTACTTC.

The chain recombines TRBV27 with TRBJ1-1; 9 bases align to TRBD1. CDR1 is MNHEY, CDR2 SMNVEV, per germline (reference sequence). The length of the CDR3 is 15 residues. V shed 0 bases, J shed 4 bases, and the junction held 3 bases outside the gene matches. The chain's CDR3 is CASSLSGTGSTEAFF. In nucleotides, the CDR3 is TGTGCCAGCAGTTTATCTGGGACAGGGTCCACTGAAGCTTTCTTT.

The rearrangement links TRBV20-1 to TRBJ1-3, with D tentatively TRBD1 (5 bases). The CDR3 loop spans 15 amino acids. V lost 1 base to trimming and J lost 5 bases, with 15 bases between them. The germline V gene has CDR1 DFQATT and CDR2 SNEGSKA (reference sequence). CDR3 nucleotide sequence: TGCAGTGCTAGAGCCGACTCCAAGGGGAGAAACACCATATATTTT. It encodes CSARADSKGRNTIYF.

This clonotype was counted only a few times. This could be a read error, since a much larger clone is one nucleotide away. This sequence joins TRBV10-3 and TRBJ2-1; D perhaps matches TRBD1 (6 bases). CDR3 length: 16 residues. CDR1 is ENHRY, CDR2 SYGVKD, per germline. The CDR3 DNA sequence: TGTGCCACCAGTGAGCCGGGACACGCCGAAAGGGATGAGCAGTTCTTC. Amino acid sequence: CATSEPGHAERDEQFF.

On this clonotype: No conserved phenylalanine or tryptophan ends this CDR3, so it is likely a read error. V gene TRBV18 combines with J gene TRBJ1-1; D gene unclear. The CDR3 loop spans 14 amino acids. Trimming shortened V by 6 bases and J by 1 base, and 12 bases separated the two germline ends. CDR1 is KGHSH, CDR2 LQKENI, per germline. This CDR3 reads CASSVNWGNTEAFL. In DNA form, the CDR3 reads TGTGCCAGCTCGGTCAACTGGGGGAACACTGAAGCTTTCCTT.

V and J are TRBV19 and TRBJ2-7, with TRBD2 identical over 7 bases. V was clipped by 10 bases and J by 5 bases; unmatched bases: 11. The length of the CDR3 is 13 residues. Germline values: CDR1 LNHDA, CDR2 SQIVND (reference sequence). The CDR3 DNA is TGTGCCACAGCTGGGGGGGAGAACCACGAGCAGTACTTC. Translating it yields CATAGGENHEQYF.

The V call is TRBV10-3, the J call TRBJ2-5; D gene uncertain. The CDR3 spans 14 residues. Looked up from germline, CDR1 is ENHRY and CDR2 is SYGVKD. The ends were cut back, 0 bases at V and 1 base at J, with 6 bases in the middle. The CDR3 loop is CAISESVSQETQYF. The CDR3 nucleotides read TGTGCCATCAGTGAGTCGGTCAGCCAAGAGACCCAGTACTTC.

The J gene is TRBJ2-3, the V gene TRBV6-5; D is perhaps TRBD1 (6 bases). Trimming left V 6 bases short and J 3 bases short, with 13 bases between. This CDR3 is 14 amino acids long. The V gene's germline CDR1 is MNHEY and CDR2 SVGAGI. The chain's CDR3 is CASSPWGPTDTQYF. CDR3 bases: TGTGCCAGCAGCCCGTGGGGGCCGACAGATACGCAGTATTTT.

This clonotype was seen a single time. The chain recombines TRBV3-1 with TRBJ2-7; TRBD2 aligns across 11 bases. J lost 10 bases, V lost 4 bases, and 9 bases had no gene match. Germline V gives CDR1 LGHDT, CDR2 YNNKEL (reference sequence). CDR3 length: 14 residues. CDR3 region: CASSPRTSGHLQYF. The CDR3 DNA reads as TGTGCCAGCAGCCCCCGGACTAGCGGGCACCTTCAGTACTTC.

The genes are TRBV19 and TRBJ2-1, with a tentative D call TRBD1 (5 bases). V gave up 7 bases and J gave up 4 bases, with 11 bases separating them. Germline V gene data show CDR1 as LNHDA and CDR2 as SQIVND (reference sequence). The CDR3 contains 13 residues. As DNA, the CDR3 is TGTGCCAGTAAAGGGTCAGGGTACAATGAGCAGTTCTTC. Its translation is CASKGSGYNEQFF.

Note on this clonotype: Mismatch with germline at one junction end may stem from a read error. The genes are TRBV5-1 and TRBJ2-7, with unresolved D. This CDR3 region has 14 residues. Germline V lookup: CDR1 SGHRS, CDR2 YFSETQ. CDR3 amino acids: CASSLEDFSYGQYF. The CDR3 nucleotides read TGCGCCAGCAGCTTGGAAGATTTTTCCTACGGGCAGTACTTC.

There are a few counts of this clonotype. The CDR3 DNA is TGCGCCAGCAGCCAAGCCGGGGTAGCAGATACGCAGTATTTT. It yields the protein CASSQAGVADTQYF. The V call is TRBV4-3, the J call TRBJ2-3; possibly TRBD2 for D (5 bases). The CDR3 is 14 amino acids. The V end lost 1 base, the J end lost 4 bases, and 9 bases lay between the germline ends. The germline CDR1 and CDR2 sequences are LGHNA and YSLEER.

This clonotype has a handful of counts. The chain uses TRBV7-2 and TRBJ2-2; the D gene is possibly TRBD1 (5 bases). Germline values: CDR1 SGHTA, CDR2 FQGNSA. The CDR3 extends over 13 amino acids. Between the trimmed V and J ends, which lost 8 bases and 3 bases, there was a span of 10 bases. CDR3 in DNA: TGTGCCAGCGGAAGGGGTTACACCGGGGAGCTGTTTTTT. Residues: CASGRGYTGELFF.

The chain has TRBV18 and TRBJ1-6; 10 bases fit TRBD1. The germline CDR1 and CDR2 sequences are KGHSH and LQKENI. CDR3 size: 16 residues. The ends lost 3 bases at V and 10 bases at J; junction bases unmatched: 9. In nucleotides, the CDR3 is TGTGCCAGCTCACCGGGGACAGGGGCGAAGGGATCACCCCTCCACTTT. Translation: CASSPGTGAKGSPLHF.

This clonotype came up many times. V gene TRBV7-2 combines with J gene TRBJ2-5; D uncertain. Trimming stripped 0 bases from V and 1 base from J, with 12 bases between. This CDR3 contains 16 residues. CDR1 is SGHTA and CDR2 is FQGNSA in the germline V gene. Here the CDR3 DNA reads TGTGCCAGCAGCTTAGCGCCCTGGCGGACCCAAGAGACCCAGTACTTC. Translated: CASSLAPWRTQETQYF.

In this sample, this clonotype turned up a few times. The chain combines TRBV11-2 with TRBJ2-5; TRBD2 is a possible D gene (6 bases). V lost 0 bases, J lost 1 base, and 9 bases lay in between. This CDR3 is 15 amino acids long. Germline assignment: CDR1 SGHAT and CDR2 FQNNGV. The CDR3 reads CASSLEAGPQETQYF. As DNA, the CDR3 is TGTGCCAGCAGCTTAGAGGCGGGGCCCCAAGAGACCCAGTACTTC.

This clonotype has just a few counts. The genes are TRBV2 and TRBJ2-1; TRBD2 aligns across 12 bases. Germline CDR1 SNHLY, CDR2 FYNNEI. The junction had 12 bases not matched to a gene; V was cut back by 6 bases and J by 0 bases. There are 19 residues in the CDR3. The CDR3 spells CASSNSGTSGRGSYNEQFF. DNA of the CDR3: TGTGCCAGCAGCAATTCCGGGACTAGCGGGCGGGGCTCCTACAATGAGCAGTTCTTC.

The chain recombines TRBV7-2 with TRBJ2-3, with TRBD2 as a possible D gene (5 bases). Trimming stripped 2 bases from V and 2 bases from J, with 14 bases between. Germline assignment: CDR1 SGHTA and CDR2 FQGNSA. The CDR3 sequence is 16 residues long. CDR3 loop: CASSLRARRSTDTQYF. The CDR3 DNA is TGTGCCAGCAGCTTACGGGCTAGGAGGTCCACAGATACGCAGTATTTT.

The table lists this clonotype with a few counts. The chain joins TRBV4-3 to TRBJ1-2; D gene ambiguous. The CDR3 extends over 16 amino acids. The V end was cut by 0 bases, the J end by 2 bases, with 13 bases between. CDR1 and CDR2 from the germline V gene are LGHNA and YSLEER. The chain's CDR3 is CASSQDFGRSNYGYTF. CDR3 bases: TGCGCCAGCAGCCAAGATTTCGGGCGCAGCAACTATGGCTACACCTTC.

This clonotype was counted a single time. The chain employs TRBV6-6 and TRBJ1-1; D not certain. This CDR3 is built from 12 residues. V lost 6 bases and J 0 bases, leaving 5 bases between the germline ends. Germline V gene lookup returns CDR1 MNHNY and CDR2 SVGAGI (reference sequence). CDR3 DNA sequence: TGTGCCAGCAGAGTCTTGAACACTGAAGCTTTCTTT. Translating it yields CASRVLNTEAFF.